The 20 T cell receptor beta chains given below trace back to one sample, sequenced in a study of persistence of HIV-infected CD4 T cells. This nonspecific control used anti-CD3/anti-CD28 bead stimulation of CD4+ T cells. CD4+ T cells upregulating both CD40 ligand and CD69 were sorted as responding cells. This was the immunoSEQ version 4 assay in survey mode. The assay was immunoSEQ multiplex PCR, and TCRdb's table has in-frame clones only and misses some. This table has around 40,000 clones, roughly 90% appearing once. No antigen has been assigned to these receptors. The specimen was CD4+ T cells sorted from PBMCs after approximately 20-hour stimulation, collected from a patient who received antiretroviral therapy. Receptor source: an adult man with HIV who was CMV-seropositive.

This chain joins TRBV5-1 and TRBJ2-3; the D gene is possibly TRBD2 (6 bases). The CDR3 length is 17 residues. Germline CDR1 SGHRS, CDR2 YFSETQ. Deletions cut 0 bases from V and 0 bases from J, with 14 bases between. The CDR3 DNA reads as TGCGCCAGCAGCTTGGTCGGACTAACCACTAGCACAGATACGCAGTATTTT. It translates to CASSLVGLTTSTDTQYF.

As regards this clone: Other DNA sequences from this sample encode an identical CDR3 as well. V and J are TRBV18 and TRBJ2-6; no definite D call. Trimming pared 2 bases from V and 0 bases from J, leaving 5 bases between. The CDR3 extends over 15 amino acids. The germline V gene has CDR1 KGHSH and CDR2 LQKENI. The CDR3 DNA follows: TGTGCCAGCTCACCAAGAACCTCTGGGGCCAACGTCCTGACTTTC. Translation gives CASSPRTSGANVLTF.

The J gene is TRBJ1-5, the V gene TRBV7-2; TRBD1 might be the D (6 bases). The V gene's germline CDR1 is SGHTA and CDR2 FQGNSA. The V end was cut by 1 base, the J end by 3 bases, with 10 bases between. CDR3 size: 15 residues. CDR3: CASSLEGGFNQPQHF. The CDR3 DNA follows: TGTGCCAGCAGCTTAGAGGGGGGGTTCAATCAGCCCCAGCATTTT.

J is TRBJ1-5 and V is TRBV7-8, with 8 bases that match TRBD1. The CDR3 spans 16 residues. V was clipped by 2 bases and J by 4 bases; unmatched bases: 7. Germline assignment: CDR1 SGHVS and CDR2 FQNEAQ. CDR3 sequence reads: CASSLPPRQGNQPQHF. The CDR3 DNA reads as TGTGCCAGCAGCTTACCCCCTCGACAGGGGAATCAGCCCCAGCATTTT.

The CDR3 sequence is CASSLRGFDYGYTF. The CDR3 nucleotides read TGTGCCAGCAGCTTGAGGGGGTTCGACTATGGCTACACCTTC. This chain joins TRBV7-2 and TRBJ1-2; weak D call: TRBD1 (6 bases). V shed 3 bases and J shed 3 bases, with 11 bases lying between them. The germline gives CDR1 SGHTA, CDR2 FQGNSA. This CDR3 spans 14 amino acids.

This chain links TRBV20-1 with TRBJ2-7; D might be TRBD1 or TRBD2, each matching 5 bases. Germline lookup yields CDR1 DFQATT and CDR2 SNEGSKA (reference sequence). The V gene lost 3 bases and the J gene lost 3 bases, with 18 bases spanning the gap. The CDR3 is made up of 15 amino acids. CDR3 coding DNA: TGCAGTGCTAGTAGGGACCCAGGTGGTGGCTACGAGCAGTACTTC. Its translation: CSASRDPGGGYEQYF.

The rearrangement links TRBV6-6 to TRBJ2-3; TRBD1 aligns across 9 bases. This CDR3 has 16 residues. Germline assignment: CDR1 MNHNY and CDR2 SVGAGI (reference sequence). With 6 bases clipped from V and 1 base from J, the junction kept 8 bases outside the gene matches. The CDR3 bases are TGTGCCAGCAGCTTCCAACAGGGGGCGGGCACAGATACGCAGTATTTT. Its translation is CASSFQQGAGTDTQYF.

This rearrangement joins TRBV7-8 to TRBJ2-7, with D tentatively TRBD1 or TRBD2 (7 bases each). Germline CDR1 SGHVS, CDR2 FQNEAQ. The CDR3 contains 17 residues. Trimming left V 1 base short and J 3 bases short, with 19 bases between. The CDR3: CASSLGGRGRPRYEQYF. CDR3 nucleotide sequence: TGTGCCAGCAGCTTAGGAGGGAGGGGGCGTCCTCGCTACGAGCAGTACTTC. Full variable domain (rest looked up from reference TRBV7-8 and TRBJ2-7): GAGVSQSPRYKVAKRGQDVALRCDPISGHVSLFWYQQALGQGPEFLTYFQNEAQLDKSGLPSDRFFAERPEGSVSTLKIQRTQQEDSAVYLCASSLGGRGRPRYEQYFGPGTRLTVT.

V and J are TRBV5-4 and TRBJ1-2; D perhaps matches TRBD1 (5 bases). Germline CDR1 and CDR2: SGHNT and YYREEE (reference sequence). Deletions cut 4 bases from V and 0 bases from J, with 16 bases between. The CDR3 covers 16 residues. For the CDR3, the DNA is TGTGCCAGCAGCCCCGGACCGGGACCAGCTAACTATGGCTACACCTTC. Its translation is CASSPGPGPANYGYTF. The entire variable domain, with the rest obtained from reference TRBV5-4 and TRBJ1-2, is as follows: ETGVTQSPTHLIKTRGQQVTLRCSSQSGHNTVSWYQQALGQGPQFIFQYYREEENGRGNFPPRFSGLQFPNYSSELNVNALELDDSALYLCASSPGPGPANYGYTFGSGTRLTVV.

J is TRBJ1-1 and V is TRBV18; D not certain. Germline assignment: CDR1 KGHSH and CDR2 LQKENI. The CDR3 is made up of 13 amino acids. V lost 3 bases, J lost 4 bases, and 9 bases lay in between. The CDR3: CASSPSRSTEAFF. As DNA, the CDR3 is TGTGCCAGCTCACCTAGCAGGTCCACTGAAGCTTTCTTT. The full variable domain, rest sourced from reference TRBV18 and TRBJ1-1, is NAGVMQNPRHLVRRRGQEARLRCSPMKGHSHVYWYRQLPEEGLKFMVYLQKENIIDESGMPKERFSAEFPKEGPSILRIQQVVRGDSAAYFCASSPSRSTEAFFGQGTRLTVV.

The chain couples TRBV19 to TRBJ2-6; D is ambiguous. The CDR3 has 15 residues. Germline V lookup: CDR1 LNHDA, CDR2 SQIVND (reference sequence). V lost 7 bases to trimming and J lost 0 bases, with 10 bases between them. CDR3 loop: CASKSVTSGANVLTF. In DNA form, the CDR3 reads TGTGCCAGTAAATCAGTCACCTCTGGGGCCAACGTCCTGACTTTC.

The gene calls are TRBV19 and TRBJ1-5; TRBD1 might be the D (5 bases). Trimming cost V 10 bases and J 2 bases, with 18 bases left between them. Germline V gene lookup returns CDR1 LNHDA and CDR2 SQIVND (reference sequence). This CDR3 has 15 residues. CDR3 sequence: CATSKGLNRNQPQHF. CDR3 bases: TGTGCCACCTCCAAGGGACTTAACCGCAATCAGCCCCAGCATTTT.

J is TRBJ2-5 and V is TRBV28; possibly TRBD2 for D (7 bases). Germline V gene sequence: CDR1 MDHEN, CDR2 SYDVKM. The CDR3 totals 11 residues. Between the trimmed V and J ends, which lost 4 bases and 9 bases, there was a span of 9 bases. CDR3 amino acids: CASSSRGPQYF. Written as DNA, the CDR3 is TGTGCCAGCAGTTCGCGGGGGCCCCAGTACTTC.

The CDR3 region has the DNA TGTGCCAGCAGCTTGGAAGGGGGTAATCCCTATGGCTACACCTTC. Its protein product is CASSLEGGNPYGYTF. The chain couples TRBV5-5 to TRBJ1-2, with D possibly matching TRBD1 (6 bases). Between the trimmed V and J ends, which lost 0 bases and 4 bases, there was a span of 13 bases. The CDR3 sequence is 15 residues long. Germline-derived CDR1 and CDR2 are SGHKS and YYEKEE (reference sequence).

This rearrangement joins TRBV2 to TRBJ2-6; maybe TRBD1 (5 bases). The CDR3 is made up of 16 amino acids. The germline V and J ends were trimmed by 5 bases and 1 base, with 12 bases remaining between them. CDR1 and CDR2 (germline): SNHLY, FYNNEI. The CDR3 here is CASSRLRVSGANVLTF. As DNA, the CDR3 is TGTGCCAGCAGTCGGCTCAGGGTATCTGGGGCCAACGTCCTGACTTTC.

This clone was observed a handful of times. This chain joins TRBV6-5 and TRBJ1-1, with a tentative D call TRBD1 (5 bases). V was cut by 0 bases and J by 2 bases, with 7 bases left in between. The CDR3 is 14 amino acids. CDR1 is MNHEY and CDR2 is SVGAGI in the germline V gene. The DNA of the CDR3 is TGTGCCAGCAGTTACTCGCGGACAAACACTGAAGCTTTCTTT. Encoded protein: CASSYSRTNTEAFF.

V and J are TRBV20-1 and TRBJ1-5, with a weak D call TRBD1 (5 bases). Trimming shortened V by 3 bases and J by 7 bases, and 13 bases separated the two germline ends. CDR3 size: 13 residues. CDR1 is DFQATT and CDR2 is SNEGSKA in the germline V gene (reference sequence). As DNA, the CDR3 is TGCAGTGCTAGTGGGGGGATCGAACAGCCCCAGCATTTT. Its protein is CSASGGIEQPQHF.

The chain joins TRBV19 to TRBJ1-5; TRBD1 is a possible D gene (6 bases). The CDR3 covers 15 residues. V lost 5 bases and J 0 bases, leaving 11 bases between the germline ends. Germline V gives CDR1 LNHDA, CDR2 SQIVND (reference sequence). CDR3: CASSPQGYSNQPQHF. In DNA form, the CDR3 reads TGTGCCAGTAGTCCCCAGGGGTATAGCAATCAGCCCCAGCATTTT.

The chain uses TRBV7-6 and TRBJ2-7; 8 bases fit TRBD2. V lost 5 bases and J lost 6; bases outside the gene matches: 12. CDR1 is SGHVS and CDR2 is FNYEAQ in the germline V gene. This CDR3 is built from 15 residues. The CDR3 region is CASSRLVDGGGEQYF. The CDR3 coding sequence is TGTGCCAGCAGCCGACTAGTTGACGGGGGGGGCGAGCAGTACTTC.

The chain combines TRBV5-1 with TRBJ1-1, with D maybe TRBD1 (6 bases). CDR3 length equals 13 residues. With 4 bases removed from V and 5 bases from J, the gap between germline ends came to 12 bases. The germline gives CDR1 SGHRS, CDR2 YFSETQ. The chain's CDR3 is CASSIGGRTEAFF. In nucleotides, the CDR3 is TGCGCCAGCAGCATTGGGGGGCGGACTGAAGCTTTCTTT.